The 29 T cell receptor beta chains listed next were all sequenced from one sample in a study of T-cell reconstitution after alpha-beta-depleted transplantation in children. Unique molecular identifiers were used in preparing the TCRbeta library. From the PCR reads, TCRdb called clonotypes with MiXCR, one entry per CDR3 protein. The sample has approximately 350,000 distinct CDR3 sequences, roughly 15% seen once. The input for sequencing was PBMCs, mostly from graft donor cells, taken 360 days after TCRalphabeta/CD19-depleted stem cell transplant. The source is a male patient aged 2 to 10 who had a stem cell transplant for acute lymphoblastic leukemia, so the T cells may come from the graft donor.

The genes are TRBV3-1 and TRBJ2-2, with D tentatively TRBD1 or TRBD2 (5 bases each). The CDR3 contains 14 residues. CDR1 and CDR2 from the germline V gene are LGHDT and YNNKEL (reference sequence). V lost 2 bases and J lost 6, with 10 bases in between. CDR3 sequence (DNA): TGTGCCAGCAGCCAATATTCGGGACCCGGGGAGCTGTTTTTT. Protein product: CASSQYSGPGELFF.

The chain is built from TRBV27 and TRBJ1-4; the match to TRBD1 covers 7 bases. Germline V gene sequence: CDR1 MNHEY, CDR2 SMNVEV (reference sequence). CDR3 length: 16 residues. With V trimmed by 4 bases and J by 5 bases, 10 bases remained unmatched. The CDR3 is CASSSIRGGPNEKLFF. Written as DNA, the CDR3 is TGTGCCAGCAGTTCAATTCGAGGGGGCCCCAATGAAAAACTGTTTTTT.

The chain links TRBV4-3 to TRBJ2-5; no firm D call. This CDR3 has 14 residues. The V gene's germline CDR1 is LGHNA and CDR2 YSLEER. V lost 0 bases to trimming and J lost 4 bases, with 9 bases between them. The DNA for the CDR3 is TGCGCCAGCAGCCAAGATTCCGCCCCAGAGACCCAGTACTTC. Translated, it gives CASSQDSAPETQYF.

This clonotype was seen only a few times. The chain couples TRBV7-2 to TRBJ1-2; D gene uncertain. Germline-derived CDR1 and CDR2 are SGHTA and FQGNSA. The ends were cut back, 4 bases at V and 3 bases at J, with 15 bases in the middle. CDR3 length: 15 residues. CDR3 amino acids: CASSSREVTHYGYTF. CDR3 nucleotide sequence: TGTGCCAGCAGCTCCCGGGAAGTTACACACTATGGCTACACCTTC. Full variable domain (remainder filled in from reference TRBV7-2 and TRBJ1-2): GAGVSQSPSNKVTEKGKDVELRCDPISGHTALYWYRQSLGQGLEFLIYFQGNSAPDKSGLPSDRFSAERTGGSVSTLTIQRTQQEDSAVYLCASSSREVTHYGYTFGSGTRLTVV.

This clonotype was counted only a few times. The rearrangement uses TRBV18 and TRBJ2-3; 10 bases are a match to TRBD2. Per germline, CDR1 KGHSH and CDR2 LQKENI. The V segment lost 2 bases and the J segment 4 bases; nucleotides outside the gene matches: 3. CDR3 length equals 15 residues. Here the CDR3 DNA reads TGTGCCAGCTCACCAGTACTAGCGGGACCAGATACGCAGTATTTT. This translates into CASSPVLAGPDTQYF.

This chain uses TRBV5-6 with TRBJ2-7; 8 bases are shared with TRBD1. CDR3 length: 15 amino acids. Germline V gene lookup returns CDR1 SGHDT and CDR2 YYEEEE. V shed 3 bases and J 3 bases; nucleotides not matched to a gene: 8. The CDR3 DNA follows: TGTGCCAGCAGCTACCGACAGGGGCTGTACTACGAGCAGTACTTC. It codes for CASSYRQGLYYEQYF. Filled out from reference TRBV5-6 and TRBJ2-7, the complete variable domain reads DAGVTQSPTHLIKTRGQQVTLRCSPKSGHDTVSWYQQALGQGPQFIFQYYEEEERQRGNFPDRFSGHQFPNYSSELNVNALLLGDSALYLCASSYRQGLYYEQYFGPGTRLTVT.

This clonotype was detected many times. This chain connects TRBV7-3 to TRBJ2-7; TRBD1 agrees at 9 bases. The germline CDR1 and CDR2 sequences are SGHTA and FQGTGA. This CDR3 has 13 amino acids. J lost 6 bases, V lost 4 bases, and 4 bases had no gene match. In nucleotides, the CDR3 is TGTGCCAGCAGCTCCGGGACAGGGACCGAGCAGTACTTC. Amino acid sequence: CASSSGTGTEQYF.

The table lists this clonotype with many counts. This chain links TRBV12-3 or TRBV12-4 with TRBJ1-6; no reliable D call. The CDR3 has 13 residues. Trimming pared 5 bases from V and 13 bases from J, leaving 15 bases between. The CDR3 loop reads CASSLATNSPLHF. Written as DNA, the CDR3 is TGTGCCAGCAGTCTCGCGACTAACAGTCCCCTCCACTTT.

This clonotype came up many times. V gene TRBV20-1 combines with J gene TRBJ2-1, with a tentative D call TRBD2 (5 bases). Trimming left V 1 base short and J 0 bases short, with 13 bases between. CDR3 length equals 16 residues. Germline V gene data show CDR1 as DFQATT and CDR2 as SNEGSKA (reference sequence). In DNA, the CDR3 is TGCAGTGCTAGAGTTTCAATAGCGAGCTCCTACAATGAGCAGTTCTTC. This translates into CSARVSIASSYNEQFF.

The chain uses TRBV9 and TRBJ1-5; D remains unclear. Germline V gives CDR1 SGDLS, CDR2 YYNGEE. V was shortened by 0 bases and J by 9 bases, with 7 bases between the two germline ends. CDR3 length equals 12 residues. The CDR3 region is CASSVDEGPQHF. CDR3 coding DNA: TGTGCCAGCAGCGTAGACGAGGGGCCCCAGCATTTT.

This clonotype was seen a few times. The rearrangement joins TRBV28 to TRBJ2-3, with TRBD1 as a possible D gene (6 bases). CDR1 MDHEN and CDR2 SYDVKM come from the germline V gene. The CDR3 loop spans 13 amino acids. V was cut by 3 bases and J by 10 bases, with 14 bases left in between. The CDR3 DNA follows: TGTGCCAGCAGTTTGCCAGGGGTGGGTGCGCAGTATTTT. Translating gives CASSLPGVGAQYF.

The gene calls are TRBV7-2 and TRBJ2-3; D is uncertain. Germline loops: CDR1 SGHTA, CDR2 FQGNSA. The CDR3 consists of 14 residues. Trimming removed 4 bases at V and 0 bases at J, with 8 bases between. The CDR3 nucleotides are TGTGCCAGCAGCTCAGGTGGTAGCACAGATACGCAGTATTTT. Its translation: CASSSGGSTDTQYF.

This sequence joins TRBV29-1 and TRBJ2-1, with D hard to call. In germline, CDR1 is SQVTM, CDR2 ANQGSEA. The CDR3 covers 14 residues. CDR3 in amino acids: CTMTDQESYNEQFF. The CDR3 DNA sequence: TGCACCATGACGGATCAGGAGTCCTACAATGAGCAGTTCTTC.

This chain uses TRBV11-1 with TRBJ2-7; D is ambiguous. This CDR3 comprises 13 residues. Trimming stripped 5 bases from V and 3 bases from J, with 11 bases between. Germline lookup yields CDR1 SGHAT and CDR2 FQDESV (reference sequence). CDR3 amino acids: CASSPSMGYEQYF. CDR3 nucleotide sequence: TGTGCCAGCAGCCCGTCGATGGGCTACGAGCAGTACTTC.

In its sample, this clonotype was seen a few times. The genes are TRBV20-1 and TRBJ1-1, with TRBD1 identical over 12 bases. CDR3 length equals 13 residues. V lost 5 bases, J lost 5 bases, and 3 bases stayed unmatched. Germline V gives CDR1 DFQATT, CDR2 SNEGSKA (reference sequence). The CDR3 here is CSAGDRGRTEAFF. The CDR3 nucleotides read TGCAGTGCTGGGGACAGGGGGCGTACTGAAGCTTTCTTT.

This clonotype has only a few counts. This chain uses TRBV7-2 with TRBJ2-4; D uncertain. The germline CDR1 and CDR2 sequences are SGHTA and FQGNSA. CDR3 size: 11 residues. V was clipped by 2 bases and J by 9 bases, with 5 bases between them. CDR3 amino acids: CASSLHGIQYF. The CDR3 nucleotides read TGTGCCAGCAGCTTACACGGCATTCAGTACTTC.

V gene TRBV9 combines with J gene TRBJ1-6; the match to TRBD1 covers 10 bases. The junction had 3 bases not matched to a gene; V was cut back by 4 bases and J by 5 bases. CDR1 SGDLS and CDR2 YYNGEE come from the germline V gene. CDR3 length equals 15 residues. CDR3 in amino acids: CASSLGQGNNSPLHF. The CDR3 DNA sequence: TGTGCCAGCAGCCTGGGACAGGGGAATAATTCACCCCTCCACTTT.

The chain carries TRBV4-3 and TRBJ2-3; 11 positions match TRBD1. V was clipped by 1 base and J by 4 bases; unmatched bases: 7. The germline CDR1 and CDR2 sequences are LGHNA and YSLEER. The CDR3 is 17 residues long. In DNA, the CDR3 is TGCGCCAGCAGCCAAGTTACGCGGGACAGGGGGGCAGATACGCAGTATTTT. Translating it yields CASSQVTRDRGADTQYF.

V usage is TRBV6-2 or TRBV6-3 and J usage is TRBJ1-2; TRBD1 might be the D (6 bases). Trimming shortened V by 6 bases and J by 4 bases, and 12 bases separated the two germline ends. This CDR3 region has 13 residues. Germline CDR1 and CDR2: MNHEY and SVGEGT. The CDR3 protein is CASSPRTVYGYTF. CDR3 nucleotides: TGTGCCAGCAGCCCAAGGACAGTCTATGGCTACACCTTC.

This clonotype was detected a few times. The chain joins TRBV7-2 to TRBJ2-7; D tentatively fits TRBD1 or TRBD2 (6 bases each). Per germline, CDR1 SGHTA and CDR2 FQGNSA. Between the trimmed V and J ends, which lost 5 bases and 12 bases, there was a span of 26 bases. The CDR3 spans 15 residues. In DNA form, the CDR3 reads TGTGCCAGCAGCCTTCGGGGCTCCCAGCGTGGAGGGGGGTACTTC. Protein product: CASSLRGSQRGGGYF.

This clonotype came up a few times. The chain combines TRBV5-1 with TRBJ2-1, with 7 bases matching TRBD2. The CDR3 has 16 residues. Germline V lookup: CDR1 SGHRS, CDR2 YFSETQ. V was clipped by 4 bases and J by 6 bases; unmatched bases: 13. The CDR3 region is CASSLGRAREGNEQFF. The CDR3 region has the DNA TGCGCCAGCAGCCTTGGGAGGGCGAGAGAAGGCAATGAGCAGTTCTTC.

This clonotype has at least ten counts. This chain connects TRBV12-3 or TRBV12-4 to TRBJ2-7, with 9 bases matching TRBD1. With V trimmed by 3 bases and J by 3 bases, 0 bases remained unmatched. The CDR3 is made up of 13 amino acids. CDR3 in amino acids: CASSLTGGYEQYF. In nucleotides, the CDR3 is TGTGCCAGCAGTTTGACAGGGGGCTACGAGCAGTACTTC.

This clonotype was detected a few times. The chain has TRBV20-1 and TRBJ1-3; no firm D call. V lost 0 bases to trimming and J lost 8 bases, with 17 bases between them. CDR1 DFQATT and CDR2 SNEGSKA come from the germline V gene (reference sequence). This CDR3 contains 15 residues. CDR3 in DNA: TGCAGTGCTAGAGACGCGGTCGCGGACGTGGACACCATATATTTT. It encodes CSARDAVADVDTIYF.

This clonotype occurred a few times. The rearrangement uses TRBV4-2 and TRBJ2-2; no reliable D call. Per germline, CDR1 LGHNA and CDR2 YNFKEQ. This CDR3 has 15 amino acids. The ends were cut back, 0 bases at V and 3 bases at J, with 8 bases in the middle. The CDR3 region is CASSQDSFYTGELFF. DNA of the CDR3: TGTGCCAGCAGCCAAGATAGCTTCTACACCGGGGAGCTGTTTTTT.

This clonotype was observed many times. V gene TRBV7-8 combines with J gene TRBJ1-4, with D perhaps matching TRBD1 (5 bases). V lost 2 bases, J lost 7 bases, and 17 bases lay in between. Germline loops: CDR1 SGHVS, CDR2 FQNEAQ. The CDR3 spans 16 residues. CDR3 sequence (DNA): TGTGCCAGCAGCTTAAGGACTCCTATGCAGGGTGAAAAACTGTTTTTT. Translated: CASSLRTPMQGEKLFF.

The chain is built from TRBV20-1 and TRBJ2-1; TRBD2 matches 7 bases. The germline V gene encodes CDR1 DFQATT and CDR2 SNEGSKA (reference sequence). The CDR3 consists of 16 residues. V trimming: 1 base; J trimming: 1 base; junction bases outside the gene matches: 7. CDR3 in DNA: TGCAGTGCTAGAGCCGGTGTAGCGGGTTCCTACAATGAGCAGTTCTTC. This encodes CSARAGVAGSYNEQFF.

This clonotype was picked up a small number of times. The V and J genes are TRBV4-1 and TRBJ2-7; the D gene is possibly TRBD2 (5 bases). Per germline, CDR1 MGHRA and CDR2 YSYEKL. V lost 0 bases to trimming and J lost 7 bases, with 16 bases between them. The CDR3 loop spans 15 amino acids. The CDR3 reads CASSQDQTSWREQYF. DNA for the CDR3: TGCGCCAGCAGCCAAGATCAGACTTCCTGGAGGGAGCAGTACTTC.

V usage is TRBV5-1 and J usage is TRBJ2-2, with TRBD1 matching over 10 bases. The CDR3 is made up of 15 amino acids. The germline CDR1 and CDR2 sequences are SGHRS and YFSETQ. Trimming cost V 0 bases and J 5 bases; bases outside gene matches: 1. The CDR3 here is CASSLGQGATGELFF. The CDR3 DNA is TGCGCCAGCAGCTTGGGACAGGGGGCGACCGGGGAGCTGTTTTTT.

The V call is TRBV4-1, the J call TRBJ2-5, with 11 bases identical to TRBD2. Per germline, CDR1 MGHRA and CDR2 YSYEKL. The CDR3 runs 16 residues. J lost 0 bases, V lost 3 bases, and 3 bases had no gene match. CDR3 amino acids: CASSHGTSGYQETQYF. The DNA for the CDR3 is TGCGCCAGCAGCCACGGGACTAGCGGATACCAAGAGACCCAGTACTTC.